The clone carrying this TCR beta chain was detected a few times. Its matching antigen is unknown. This record belongs to a study of post-analysis software for immune sequencing data. The overall study: The courses of disease that were included comprised relapsing-remitting, secondary progressive and progressive-relapsing multiple sclerosis.

The study's findings and limits: Patients showed TRBV5-6, TRBV5-1 and TRBV20-1 among four to six TRBV segments more frequent than in controls. Normalized Chao1 diversity was significantly reduced in patients versus controls.

Unique molecular identifiers were present in the TCR beta cDNA libraries. Via MiXCR, TCRdb re-called the PCR reads, giving one row per CDR3 protein. Of approximately 400,000 distinct CDR3 sequences listed, 30% to 45% are singletons. CDR1 and CDR2 from the germline V gene are DFQATT and SNEGSKA (reference sequence). CDR3 size: 11 residues. V lost 4 bases, J lost 6 bases, and 7 bases lay in between. The sequenced material came from blood. The genes are TRBV20-1 and TRBJ2-1; no reliable D call. This receptor was identified in a girl between 10 and 17 years old with multiple sclerosis. This CDR3 reads CSATDVNEQFF. CDR3 coding DNA: TGCAGTGCTACGGACGTCAATGAGCAGTTCTTC.